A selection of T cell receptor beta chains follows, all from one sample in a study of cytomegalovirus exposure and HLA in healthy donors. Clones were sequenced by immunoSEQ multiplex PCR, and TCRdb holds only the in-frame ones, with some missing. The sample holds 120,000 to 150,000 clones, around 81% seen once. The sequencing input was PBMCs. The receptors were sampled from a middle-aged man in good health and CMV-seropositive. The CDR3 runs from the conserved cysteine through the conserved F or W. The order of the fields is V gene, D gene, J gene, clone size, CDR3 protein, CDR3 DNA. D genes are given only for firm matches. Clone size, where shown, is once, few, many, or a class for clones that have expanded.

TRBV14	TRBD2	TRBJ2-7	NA	CASSQDARQTSGRSYEQYF	TGTGCCAGCAGCCAAGATGCAAGGCAGACTAGCGGGAGATCCTACGAGCAGTACTTC
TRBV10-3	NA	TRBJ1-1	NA	CAISDLGYSAFF	TGTGCCATCAGTGACCTCGGGTATTCAGCTTTCTTT
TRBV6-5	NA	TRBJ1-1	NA	CASSYGQMNTEAFF	TGTGCCAGCAGTTACGGACAGATGAACACTGAAGCTTTCTTT
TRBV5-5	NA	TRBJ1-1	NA	CASSLARGGSEAFF	TGTGCCAGCAGCTTGGCCCGTGGGGGCAGTGAAGCTTTCTTT
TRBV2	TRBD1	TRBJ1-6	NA	CASSEAKTGGESRNSPLHF	TGTGCCAGCAGTGAAGCGAAGACAGGGGGCGAATCCCGGAATTCACCCCTCCACTTT
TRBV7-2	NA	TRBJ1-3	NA	CASSSQGSAGNTIYF	TGTGCCAGCAGCTCCCAGGGGTCTGCTGGAAACACCATATATTTT
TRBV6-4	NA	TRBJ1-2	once	CASSSYSQGYGYTF	TGTGCCAGCAGTTCTTATTCCCAGGGGTATGGCTACACCTTC
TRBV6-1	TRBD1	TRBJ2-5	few	CASIKDRGQETQYF	TGTGCCAGCATAAAGGACAGGGGGCAAGAGACCCAGTACTTC
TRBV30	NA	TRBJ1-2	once	CAWTGAVSFNYGYTF	TGTGCCTGGACTGGCGCGGTCAGTTTTAACTATGGCTACACCTTC
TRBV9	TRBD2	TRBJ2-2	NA	CASSGGLAGPELFF	TGTGCCAGCAGCGGGGGCCTAGCGGGTCCTGAGCTGTTTTTT
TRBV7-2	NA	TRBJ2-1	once	CASSLTRGQFF	TGTGCCAGCAGCTTAACCCGGGGGCAGTTCTTC
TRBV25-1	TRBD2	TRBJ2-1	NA	CASSESLAGLDEQFF	TGTGCCAGCAGTGAATCCCTAGCGGGGCTCGATGAGCAGTTCTTC
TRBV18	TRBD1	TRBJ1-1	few	CASSLLNPGTASNTEAFF	TGTGCCAGCTCACTCCTAAACCCCGGGACAGCATCGAACACTGAAGCTTTCTTT
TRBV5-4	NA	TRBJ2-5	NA	CASSFFGTRETQYF	TGTGCCAGCAGCTTTTTCGGGACAAGGGAGACCCAGTACTTC
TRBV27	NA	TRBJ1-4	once	CASSFRDRGEKLFF	TGTGCCAGCAGTTTCCGGGATCGGGGTGAAAAACTGTTTTTT
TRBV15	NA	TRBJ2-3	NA	CATEGSSDTQYF	TGTGCCACCGAGGGTAGTTCAGATACGCAGTATTTT
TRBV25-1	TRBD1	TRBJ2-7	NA	CASSEGQSYEQYF	TGTGCCAGCAGTGAGGGACAGTCCTACGAGCAGTACTTC
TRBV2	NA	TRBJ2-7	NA	CASRLDSLEQYF	TGTGCCAGCAGGCTGGACAGTTTGGAGCAGTACTTC
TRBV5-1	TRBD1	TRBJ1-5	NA	CASSSGTGINQPQHF	TGCGCCAGCAGTTCCGGGACAGGGATCAATCAGCCCCAGCATTTT
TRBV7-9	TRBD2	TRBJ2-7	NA	CASSGTSGRQIRYEQYF	TGTGCCAGCAGCGGGACTAGCGGGAGGCAAATACGGTACGAGCAGTACTTC
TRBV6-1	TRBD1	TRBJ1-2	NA	CASSDATTGSYGYTF	TGTGCCAGCAGTGATGCTACGACAGGGAGCTATGGCTACACCTTC
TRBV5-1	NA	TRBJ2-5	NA	CASSLGAGAGETQYF	TGCGCCAGCAGCTTGGGCGCAGGGGCGGGAGAGACCCAGTACTTC
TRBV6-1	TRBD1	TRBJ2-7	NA	CASTRTGGYEQYF	TGTGCCAGCACACGGACAGGGGGCTACGAGCAGTACTTC
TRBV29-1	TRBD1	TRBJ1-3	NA	CSVTRGTSGNTIYF	TGCAGCGTCACCAGGGGGACCTCTGGAAACACCATATATTTT
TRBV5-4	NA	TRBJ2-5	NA	CASSSRDQETQYF	TGTGCCAGCAGCTCGCGGGACCAAGAGACCCAGTACTTC
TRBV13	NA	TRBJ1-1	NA	CASSLTGFDAEAFF	TGTGCCAGCAGCTTGACAGGTTTTGATGCTGAAGCTTTCTTT
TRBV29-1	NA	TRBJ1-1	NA	CSVEAGRTEAFF	TGCAGCGTTGAAGCCGGGAGAACTGAAGCTTTCTTT
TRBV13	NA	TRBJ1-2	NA	CASSLVAACTF	TGTGCCAGCAGCTTAGTAGCCGCCTGCACCTTC
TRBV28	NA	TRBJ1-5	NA	CASSYRVSRQPQHF	TGTGCCAGCAGTTACAGGGTATCACGGCAGCCCCAGCATTTT
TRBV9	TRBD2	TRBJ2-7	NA	CASSEGLAGVHEQYF	TGTGCCAGCAGCGAGGGACTAGCGGGAGTTCACGAGCAGTACTTC
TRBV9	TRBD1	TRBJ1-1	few	CASSPRQGRDTEAFF	TGTGCCAGCAGCCCCCGACAGGGAAGGGACACTGAAGCTTTCTTT
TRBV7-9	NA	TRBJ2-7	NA	CASSSAGETGLYEQYF	TGTGCCAGCAGCTCAGCGGGGGAGACAGGGCTCTACGAGCAGTACTTC
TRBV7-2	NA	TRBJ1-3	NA	CASSLSNPGHAGNTIYF	TGTGCCAGCAGCTTGTCGAACCCAGGGCATGCAGGAAACACCATATATTTT
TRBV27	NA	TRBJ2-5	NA	CASSLSTGSMKTQYF	TGTGCCAGCAGTTTATCGACAGGATCTATGAAGACCCAGTACTTC
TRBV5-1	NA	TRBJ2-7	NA	CASSSSKRVGTYEQYF	TGCGCCAGCAGCTCCTCGAAGAGGGTCGGAACCTACGAGCAGTACTTC
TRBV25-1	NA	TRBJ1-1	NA	CASSELDKLNTEAFF	TGTGCCAGCAGTGAATTGGACAAATTGAACACTGAAGCTTTCTTT
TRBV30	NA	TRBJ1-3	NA	CAWSDQAFSGNTIYF	TGTGCCTGGAGTGATCAGGCCTTCTCTGGAAACACCATATATTTT
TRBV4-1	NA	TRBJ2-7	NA	CASSQEHRAYEQYF	TGCGCCAGCAGCCAAGAGCACAGGGCCTACGAGCAGTACTTC
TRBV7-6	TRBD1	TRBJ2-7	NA	CASSQGQGAMYEQYF	TGTGCCAGCAGCCAGGGACAGGGGGCAATGTACGAGCAGTACTTC
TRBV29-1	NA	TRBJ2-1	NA	CSVLNRLTGTHNEQFF	TGCAGCGTCCTAAACCGCTTGACAGGTACCCACAATGAGCAGTTCTTC
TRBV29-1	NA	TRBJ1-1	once	CSVGGDGSNTEAFF	TGCAGCGTGGGGGGGGACGGCTCGAACACTGAAGCTTTCTTT
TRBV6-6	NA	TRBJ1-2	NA	CASSYSNWQGNYGYTF	TGTGCCAGCAGTTACTCGAATTGGCAGGGCAACTATGGCTACACCTTC
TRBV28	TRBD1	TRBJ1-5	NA	CASSPATGVNQPQHF	TGTGCCAGCAGTCCAGCCACAGGGGTCAATCAGCCCCAGCATTTT
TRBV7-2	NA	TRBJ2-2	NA	CASSLALKNSYTGELFF	TGTGCCAGCAGCTTAGCCCTAAAAAATAGTTACACCGGGGAGCTGTTTTTT
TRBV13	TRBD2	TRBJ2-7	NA	CASRPAGGSYEQYF	TGTGCCAGCAGACCCGCAGGCGGGAGCTACGAGCAGTACTTC
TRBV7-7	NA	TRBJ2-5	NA	CASSLSSTWGRQETQYF	TGTGCTAGCAGCTTGAGTTCCACATGGGGGAGGCAAGAGACCCAGTACTTC
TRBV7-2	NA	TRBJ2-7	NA	CASSFDLFYEQYF	TGTGCCAGCAGCTTTGATCTATTCTACGAGCAGTACTTC
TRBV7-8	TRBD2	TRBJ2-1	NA	CASSLRTSGSYNEQFF	TGTGCCAGCAGCCTAAGGACTAGCGGTTCCTACAATGAGCAGTTCTTC
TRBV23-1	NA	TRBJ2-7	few	CASSQSRDTSYEQYF	TGCGCCAGCAGTCAATCTCGGGACACCAGCTACGAGCAGTACTTC
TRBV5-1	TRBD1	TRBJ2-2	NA	CASNVPGQGAGELFF	TGCGCCAGCAACGTCCCGGGACAGGGGGCCGGGGAGCTGTTTTTT
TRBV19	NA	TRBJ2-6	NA	CASKVQGSGANVLTF	TGTGCCAGCAAAGTACAGGGCTCTGGGGCCAACGTCCTGACTTTC
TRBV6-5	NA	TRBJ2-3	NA	CASSYTGPAQYF	TGTGCCAGCAGTTACACAGGCCCTGCGCAGTATTTT
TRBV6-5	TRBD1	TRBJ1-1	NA	CASSPRTGNTEAFF	TGTGCCAGCAGTCCGCGGACAGGGAACACTGAAGCTTTCTTT
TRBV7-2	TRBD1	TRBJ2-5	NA	CASSLSATGGRQETQYF	TGTGCCAGCAGCTTATCGGCCACAGGGGGCCGCCAAGAGACCCAGTACTTC